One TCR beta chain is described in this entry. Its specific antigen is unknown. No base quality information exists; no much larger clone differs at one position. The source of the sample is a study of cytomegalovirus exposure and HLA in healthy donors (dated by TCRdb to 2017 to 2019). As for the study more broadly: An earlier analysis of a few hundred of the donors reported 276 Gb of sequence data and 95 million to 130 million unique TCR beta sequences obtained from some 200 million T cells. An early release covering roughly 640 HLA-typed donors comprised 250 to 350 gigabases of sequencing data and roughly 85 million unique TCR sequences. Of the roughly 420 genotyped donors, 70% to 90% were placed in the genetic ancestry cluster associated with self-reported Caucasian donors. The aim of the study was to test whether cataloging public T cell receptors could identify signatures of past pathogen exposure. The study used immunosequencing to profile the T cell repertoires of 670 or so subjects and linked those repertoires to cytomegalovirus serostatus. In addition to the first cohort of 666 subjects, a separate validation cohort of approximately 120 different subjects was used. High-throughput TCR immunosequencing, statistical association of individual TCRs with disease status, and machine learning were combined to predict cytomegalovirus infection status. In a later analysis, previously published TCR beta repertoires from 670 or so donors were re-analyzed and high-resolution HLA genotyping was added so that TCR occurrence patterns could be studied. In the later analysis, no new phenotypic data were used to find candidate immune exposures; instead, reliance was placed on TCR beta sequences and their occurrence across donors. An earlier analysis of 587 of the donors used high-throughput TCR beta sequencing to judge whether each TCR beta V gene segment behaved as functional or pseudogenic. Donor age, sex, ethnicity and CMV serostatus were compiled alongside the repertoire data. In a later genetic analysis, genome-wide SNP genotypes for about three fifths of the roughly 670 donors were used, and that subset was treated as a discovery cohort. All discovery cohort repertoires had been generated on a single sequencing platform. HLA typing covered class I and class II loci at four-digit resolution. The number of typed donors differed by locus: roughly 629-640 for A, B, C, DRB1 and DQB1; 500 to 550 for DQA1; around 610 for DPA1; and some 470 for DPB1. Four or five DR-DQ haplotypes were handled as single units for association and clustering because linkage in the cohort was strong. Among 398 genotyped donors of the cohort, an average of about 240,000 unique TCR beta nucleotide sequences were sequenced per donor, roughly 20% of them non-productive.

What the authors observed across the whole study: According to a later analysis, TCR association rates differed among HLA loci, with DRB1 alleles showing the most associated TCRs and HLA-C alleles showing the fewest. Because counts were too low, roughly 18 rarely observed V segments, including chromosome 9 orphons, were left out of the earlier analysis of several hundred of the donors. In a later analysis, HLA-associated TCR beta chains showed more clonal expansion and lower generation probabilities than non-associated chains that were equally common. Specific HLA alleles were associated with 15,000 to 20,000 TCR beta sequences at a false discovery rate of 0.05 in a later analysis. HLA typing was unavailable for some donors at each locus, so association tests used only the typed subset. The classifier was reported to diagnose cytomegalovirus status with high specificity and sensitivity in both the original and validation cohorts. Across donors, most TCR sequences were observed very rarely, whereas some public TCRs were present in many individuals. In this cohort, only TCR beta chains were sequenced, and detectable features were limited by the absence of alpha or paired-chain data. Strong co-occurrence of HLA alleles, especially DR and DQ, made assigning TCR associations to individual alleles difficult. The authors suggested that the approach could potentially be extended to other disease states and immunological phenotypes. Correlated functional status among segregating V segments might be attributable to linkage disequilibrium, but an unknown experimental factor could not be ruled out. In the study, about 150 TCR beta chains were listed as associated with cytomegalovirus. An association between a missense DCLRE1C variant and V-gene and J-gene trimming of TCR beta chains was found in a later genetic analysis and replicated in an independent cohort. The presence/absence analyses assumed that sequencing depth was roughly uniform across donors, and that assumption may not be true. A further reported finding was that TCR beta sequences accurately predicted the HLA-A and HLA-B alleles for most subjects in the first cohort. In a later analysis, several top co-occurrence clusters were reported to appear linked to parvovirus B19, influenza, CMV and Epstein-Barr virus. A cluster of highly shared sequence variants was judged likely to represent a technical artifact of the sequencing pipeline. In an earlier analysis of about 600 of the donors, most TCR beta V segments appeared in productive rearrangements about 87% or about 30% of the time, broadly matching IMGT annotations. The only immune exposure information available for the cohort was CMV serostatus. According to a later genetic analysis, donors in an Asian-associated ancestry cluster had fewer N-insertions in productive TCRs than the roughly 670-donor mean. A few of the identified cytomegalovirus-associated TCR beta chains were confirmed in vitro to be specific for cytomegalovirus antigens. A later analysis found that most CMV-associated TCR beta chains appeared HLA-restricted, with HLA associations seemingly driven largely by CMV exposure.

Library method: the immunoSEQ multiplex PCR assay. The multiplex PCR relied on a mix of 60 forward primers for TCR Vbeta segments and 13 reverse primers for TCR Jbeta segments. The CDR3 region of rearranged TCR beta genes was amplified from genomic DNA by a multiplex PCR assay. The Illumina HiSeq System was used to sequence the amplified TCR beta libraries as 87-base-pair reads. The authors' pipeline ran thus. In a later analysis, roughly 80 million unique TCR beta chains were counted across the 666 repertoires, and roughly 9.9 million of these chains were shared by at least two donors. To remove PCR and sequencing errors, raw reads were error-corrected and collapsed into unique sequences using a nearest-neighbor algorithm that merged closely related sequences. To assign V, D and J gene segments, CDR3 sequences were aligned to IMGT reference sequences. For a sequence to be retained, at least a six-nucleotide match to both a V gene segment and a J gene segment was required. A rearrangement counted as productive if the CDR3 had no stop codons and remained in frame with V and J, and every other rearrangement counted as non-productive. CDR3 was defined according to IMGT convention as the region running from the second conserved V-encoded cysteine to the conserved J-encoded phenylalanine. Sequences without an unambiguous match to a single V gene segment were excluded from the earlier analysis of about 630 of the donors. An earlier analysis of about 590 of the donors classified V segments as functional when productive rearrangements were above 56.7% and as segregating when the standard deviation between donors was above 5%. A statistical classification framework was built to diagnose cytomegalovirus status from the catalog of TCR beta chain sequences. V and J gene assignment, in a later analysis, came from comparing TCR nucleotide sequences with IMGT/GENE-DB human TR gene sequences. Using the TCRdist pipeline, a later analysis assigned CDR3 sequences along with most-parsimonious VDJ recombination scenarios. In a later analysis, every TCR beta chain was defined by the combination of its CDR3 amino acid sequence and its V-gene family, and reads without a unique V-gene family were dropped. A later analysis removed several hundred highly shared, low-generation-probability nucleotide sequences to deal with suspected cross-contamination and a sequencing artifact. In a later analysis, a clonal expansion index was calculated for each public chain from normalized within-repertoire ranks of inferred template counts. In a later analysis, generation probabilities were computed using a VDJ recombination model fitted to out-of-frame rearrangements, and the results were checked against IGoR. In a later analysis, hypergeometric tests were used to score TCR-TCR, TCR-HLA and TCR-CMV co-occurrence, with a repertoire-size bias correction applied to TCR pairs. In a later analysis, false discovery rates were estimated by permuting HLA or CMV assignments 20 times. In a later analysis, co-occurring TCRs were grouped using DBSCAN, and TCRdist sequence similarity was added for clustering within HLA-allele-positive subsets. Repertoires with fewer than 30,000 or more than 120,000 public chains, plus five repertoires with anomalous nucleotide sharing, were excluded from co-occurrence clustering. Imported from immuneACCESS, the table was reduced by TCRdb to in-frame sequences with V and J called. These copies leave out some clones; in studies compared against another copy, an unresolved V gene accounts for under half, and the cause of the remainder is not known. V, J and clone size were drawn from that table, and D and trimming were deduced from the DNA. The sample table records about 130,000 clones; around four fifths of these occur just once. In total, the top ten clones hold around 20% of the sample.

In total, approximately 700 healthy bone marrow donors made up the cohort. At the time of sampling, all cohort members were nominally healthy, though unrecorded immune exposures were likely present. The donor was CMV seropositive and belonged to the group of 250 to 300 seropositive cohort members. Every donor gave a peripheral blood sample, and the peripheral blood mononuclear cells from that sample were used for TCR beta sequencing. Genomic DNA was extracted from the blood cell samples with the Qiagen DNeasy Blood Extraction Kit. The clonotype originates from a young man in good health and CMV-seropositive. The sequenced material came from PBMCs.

The CDR3 corresponds to CASSDSPNSPLHF. The nucleotide sequence reads TGTGCCAGCTCGGACAGCCCAAATTCACCCCTCCACTTT. The sequence joins TRBV18 to TRBJ1-6, with TRBD1 as a weak D call on 6 bases. A distance of 10 bases separates the germline ends of V and J, which lose 6 bases and 7 bases respectively. The germline V gene provides CDR1 KGHSH and CDR2 LQKENI. Counted from cysteine to phenylalanine, this CDR3 has 13 amino acids. Only CDR3 DNA is held: 39 bases, read in frame from base 1.